A selection of T cell receptor beta chains follows, all from one sample in a study of control samples from healthy donors and cancer patients. Only in-frame clones appear in the TCRdb table, and some are missing; sequencing was by immunoSEQ multiplex PCR. This table holds 150,000 or so clones, about 90% found once. Sequencing was carried out using blood. These receptors were collected from a man younger than 30 in good health. The CDR3 runs from the conserved cysteine through the conserved F or W. D genes are given only for firm matches. Size is omitted from some rows. Given values are once, few, many or a class for expanded clones.

v_gene: TRBV5-1; abundance: NA; d_gene: NA; j_gene: TRBJ2-7; CDR3aa: CASSLATGTMTYEQYF
v_gene: TRBV4-3; abundance: NA; d_gene: TRBD1; j_gene: TRBJ2-7; CDR3aa: CASSQDGRQGSYEQYF
v_gene: TRBV29-1; abundance: NA; d_gene: NA; j_gene: TRBJ2-1; CDR3aa: CSAIRGGPGDEQFF
v_gene: TRBV4-1; abundance: NA; d_gene: NA; j_gene: TRBJ1-4; CDR3aa: CASSQASATTNEKLFF
v_gene: TRBV2; abundance: once; d_gene: NA; j_gene: TRBJ2-2; CDR3aa: CASSPGTVDGELFF
v_gene: TRBV5-6; abundance: NA; d_gene: TRBD1; j_gene: TRBJ2-5; CDR3aa: CASSLGTGPPDETQYF
v_gene: TRBV19; abundance: NA; d_gene: NA; j_gene: TRBJ2-3; CDR3aa: CASSIGPGIADTQYF
v_gene: TRBV3-1/TRBV3-2; abundance: NA; d_gene: TRBD1; j_gene: TRBJ1-2; CDR3aa: CASSPPGRTGGNGYTF
v_gene: TRBV27; abundance: NA; d_gene: NA; j_gene: TRBJ1-2; CDR3aa: CASRSIGENYGYTF
v_gene: TRBV6-5; abundance: NA; d_gene: NA; j_gene: TRBJ2-5; CDR3aa: CASSYQGGQETQYF
v_gene: TRBV6-2/TRBV6-3; abundance: NA; d_gene: NA; j_gene: TRBJ2-7; CDR3aa: CASSQSSYEQYF
v_gene: TRBV7-2; abundance: NA; d_gene: NA; j_gene: TRBJ1-2; CDR3aa: CASSLAKRRDGYTF
v_gene: TRBV7-9; abundance: NA; d_gene: TRBD2; j_gene: TRBJ2-1; CDR3aa: CASSFGGGVDEQFF
v_gene: TRBV15; abundance: NA; d_gene: TRBD1; j_gene: TRBJ1-1; CDR3aa: CATSRVGQGAGAEAFF
v_gene: TRBV7-2; abundance: NA; d_gene: NA; j_gene: TRBJ2-5; CDR3aa: CASSPMGGGETQYF
v_gene: TRBV29-1; abundance: NA; d_gene: NA; j_gene: TRBJ2-3; CDR3aa: CSVVEATDTQYF
v_gene: TRBV24-1; abundance: NA; d_gene: NA; j_gene: TRBJ1-1; CDR3aa: CATGNEGDTEAFF
v_gene: TRBV27; abundance: once; d_gene: TRBD2; j_gene: TRBJ2-3; CDR3aa: CASSSLAGGTTDTQYF
v_gene: TRBV30; abundance: NA; d_gene: NA; j_gene: TRBJ2-3; CDR3aa: CAWSAGHLDTDTQYF
v_gene: TRBV5-4; abundance: NA; d_gene: TRBD1; j_gene: TRBJ2-7; CDR3aa: CASSLFGTGVSYEQYF
v_gene: TRBV5-1; abundance: once; d_gene: TRBD1; j_gene: TRBJ2-6; CDR3aa: CASSWETGKMSGANVLTF
v_gene: TRBV6-5; abundance: once; d_gene: TRBD2; j_gene: TRBJ2-1; CDR3aa: CASGGGNNEQFF
v_gene: TRBV5-4; abundance: NA; d_gene: TRBD1; j_gene: TRBJ1-2; CDR3aa: CASSLGQGRGYGYTF
v_gene: TRBV7-2; abundance: NA; d_gene: NA; j_gene: TRBJ1-1; CDR3aa: CASSLAGDTEAFF
v_gene: TRBV4-3; abundance: NA; d_gene: TRBD1; j_gene: TRBJ1-2; CDR3aa: CASSQEGTGGGYGYTF
v_gene: TRBV5-6; abundance: NA; d_gene: NA; j_gene: TRBJ1-6; CDR3aa: CASSLGVGSPLHF
v_gene: TRBV2; abundance: NA; d_gene: NA; j_gene: TRBJ1-6; CDR3aa: CASSPEGVGSPLHF
v_gene: TRBV27; abundance: NA; d_gene: NA; j_gene: TRBJ1-1; CDR3aa: CASSLGGTNTEAFF
v_gene: TRBV9; abundance: NA; d_gene: NA; j_gene: TRBJ2-3; CDR3aa: CASSEGSFSTDTQYF
v_gene: TRBV4-1; abundance: NA; d_gene: NA; j_gene: TRBJ1-6; CDR3aa: CASSHQQNSYNSPLHF
v_gene: TRBV28; abundance: NA; d_gene: NA; j_gene: TRBJ2-7; CDR3aa: CASSRSQGREQYF
v_gene: TRBV5-4; abundance: NA; d_gene: TRBD2; j_gene: TRBJ2-2; CDR3aa: CASSSLAGQNTGELFF
v_gene: TRBV28; abundance: NA; d_gene: NA; j_gene: TRBJ2-2; CDR3aa: CASSFQGSETGELFF
v_gene: TRBV30; abundance: NA; d_gene: NA; j_gene: TRBJ2-3; CDR3aa: CAWRFAGPKDTQYF
v_gene: TRBV6-4; abundance: few; d_gene: NA; j_gene: TRBJ2-3; CDR3aa: CASSDSETDTQYF
v_gene: TRBV21-1; abundance: NA; d_gene: NA; j_gene: TRBJ1-1; CDR3aa: CASGLVVEAFF
v_gene: TRBV5-6; abundance: once; d_gene: TRBD1; j_gene: TRBJ1-2; CDR3aa: CASSKTGGANYGYTF
v_gene: TRBV18; abundance: NA; d_gene: NA; j_gene: TRBJ1-1; CDR3aa: CASSPLRGDEAFF
v_gene: TRBV24-1; abundance: NA; d_gene: NA; j_gene: TRBJ2-3; CDR3aa: CATSDDLAGDTQYF
v_gene: TRBV12-3/TRBV12-4; abundance: NA; d_gene: NA; j_gene: TRBJ1-1; CDR3aa: CASSLGSNTEAFF
v_gene: TRBV19; abundance: NA; d_gene: NA; j_gene: TRBJ1-6; CDR3aa: CASSVGNSPLHF
v_gene: TRBV7-9; abundance: NA; d_gene: TRBD1; j_gene: TRBJ1-5; CDR3aa: CASSSAYGTGGNQPQHF
v_gene: TRBV6-2/TRBV6-3; abundance: NA; d_gene: TRBD1; j_gene: TRBJ1-5; CDR3aa: CASSPGTGDNQPQHF
v_gene: TRBV7-2; abundance: NA; d_gene: NA; j_gene: TRBJ1-4; CDR3aa: CASRLAGTGNEKLFF
v_gene: TRBV27; abundance: NA; d_gene: NA; j_gene: TRBJ2-7; CDR3aa: CASSLSGLIYEQYF
v_gene: TRBV7-9; abundance: NA; d_gene: NA; j_gene: TRBJ2-3; CDR3aa: CASSPYAGADTQYF
v_gene: TRBV6-6; abundance: NA; d_gene: TRBD1; j_gene: TRBJ2-7; CDR3aa: CASSYLIRGQADEQYF
v_gene: TRBV6-2/TRBV6-3; abundance: NA; d_gene: TRBD2; j_gene: TRBJ2-3; CDR3aa: CASSYTGLATSADTQYF
v_gene: TRBV5-6; abundance: NA; d_gene: NA; j_gene: TRBJ2-7; CDR3aa: CASSFWKTGEQYF
v_gene: TRBV2; abundance: NA; d_gene: TRBD1; j_gene: TRBJ2-5; CDR3aa: CASTVGGEQTQYF
v_gene: TRBV2; abundance: NA; d_gene: NA; j_gene: TRBJ2-5; CDR3aa: CASSDELTQYF
v_gene: TRBV15; abundance: NA; d_gene: NA; j_gene: TRBJ1-4; CDR3aa: CATRRPGWEKLFF
v_gene: TRBV4-2; abundance: once; d_gene: NA; j_gene: TRBJ2-4; CDR3aa: CASSQGKGDRNIQYF
v_gene: TRBV4-3; abundance: NA; d_gene: NA; j_gene: TRBJ2-5; CDR3aa: CASSRGVGETQYF
v_gene: TRBV28; abundance: NA; d_gene: TRBD1; j_gene: TRBJ1-1; CDR3aa: CASSFGGTGVYTEAFF
v_gene: TRBV6-5; abundance: NA; d_gene: NA; j_gene: TRBJ1-6; CDR3aa: CASSYSRTANSPLHF
v_gene: TRBV24-1; abundance: NA; d_gene: TRBD2; j_gene: TRBJ2-5; CDR3aa: CATSEAEAGGRRETQYF
v_gene: TRBV30; abundance: NA; d_gene: TRBD2; j_gene: TRBJ2-1; CDR3aa: CACRTSGQGRNEQFF
v_gene: TRBV9; abundance: NA; d_gene: NA; j_gene: TRBJ1-2; CDR3aa: CASSQTANYGYTF
v_gene: TRBV11-3; abundance: NA; d_gene: TRBD2; j_gene: TRBJ2-1; CDR3aa: CASSLGLAAGEWRRNEQFF